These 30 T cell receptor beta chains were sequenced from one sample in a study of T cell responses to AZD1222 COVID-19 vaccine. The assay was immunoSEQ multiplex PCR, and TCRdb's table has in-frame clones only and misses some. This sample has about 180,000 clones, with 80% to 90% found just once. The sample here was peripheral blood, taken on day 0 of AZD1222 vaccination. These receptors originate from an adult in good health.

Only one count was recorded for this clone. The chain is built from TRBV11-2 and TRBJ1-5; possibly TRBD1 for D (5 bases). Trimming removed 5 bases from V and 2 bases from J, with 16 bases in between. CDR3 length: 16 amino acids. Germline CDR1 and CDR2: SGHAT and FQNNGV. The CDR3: CASSAQGAGGNQPQHF. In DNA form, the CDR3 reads TGTGCCAGCAGCGCCCAAGGGGCCGGGGGCAATCAGCCCCAGCATTTT.

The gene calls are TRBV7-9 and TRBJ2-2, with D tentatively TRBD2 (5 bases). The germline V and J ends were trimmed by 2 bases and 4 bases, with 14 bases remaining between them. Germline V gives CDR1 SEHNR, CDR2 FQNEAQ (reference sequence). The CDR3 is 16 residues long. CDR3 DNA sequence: TGTGCCAGCAGCTTACCCCCGGGGAGCACCACCGGGGAGCTGTTTTTT. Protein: CASSLPPGSTTGELFF.

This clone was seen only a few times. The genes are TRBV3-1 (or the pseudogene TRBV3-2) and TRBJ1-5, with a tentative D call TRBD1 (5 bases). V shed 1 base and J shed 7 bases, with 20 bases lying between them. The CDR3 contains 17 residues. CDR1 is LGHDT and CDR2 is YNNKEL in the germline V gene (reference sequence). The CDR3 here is CASSQVWLGGSAQPQHF. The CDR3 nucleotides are TGTGCCAGCAGCCAAGTCTGGTTGGGGGGGTCGGCCCAGCCCCAGCATTTT.

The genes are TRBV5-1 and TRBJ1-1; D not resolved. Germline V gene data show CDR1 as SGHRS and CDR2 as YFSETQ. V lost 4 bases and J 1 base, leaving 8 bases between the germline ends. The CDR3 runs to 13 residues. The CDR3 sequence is CASSRRENTEAFF. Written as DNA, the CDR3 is TGCGCCAGCAGCAGACGGGAGAACACTGAAGCTTTCTTT.

The CDR3 here is CATSDPGLTGGELFF. The CDR3 DNA reads as TGTGCCACCAGTGATCCGGGACTGACCGGCGGGGAGCTGTTTTTT. This chain joins TRBV24-1 and TRBJ2-2, with D possibly matching TRBD2 (6 bases). V shed 3 bases and J shed 7 bases, with 14 bases lying between them. Germline V gives CDR1 KGHDR, CDR2 SFDVKD. This CDR3 has 15 amino acids.

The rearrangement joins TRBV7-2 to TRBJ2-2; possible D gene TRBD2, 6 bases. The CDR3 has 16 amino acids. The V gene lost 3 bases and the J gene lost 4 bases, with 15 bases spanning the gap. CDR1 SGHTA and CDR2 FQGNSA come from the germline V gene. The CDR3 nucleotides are TGTGCCAGCAGCTTGACCCCCTGGGGAGGCACCGGGGAGCTGTTTTTT. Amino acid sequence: CASSLTPWGGTGELFF.

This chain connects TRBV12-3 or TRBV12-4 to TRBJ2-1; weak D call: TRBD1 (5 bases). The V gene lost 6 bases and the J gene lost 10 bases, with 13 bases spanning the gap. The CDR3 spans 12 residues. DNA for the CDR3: TGTGCCAGCAGCCAGAACAGGTACGAGCAGTTCTTC. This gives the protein CASSQNRYEQFF.

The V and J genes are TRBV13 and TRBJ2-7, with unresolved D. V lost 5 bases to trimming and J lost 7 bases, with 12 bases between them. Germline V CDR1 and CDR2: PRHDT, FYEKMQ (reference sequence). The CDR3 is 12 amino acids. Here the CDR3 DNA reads TGTGCCAGCAGCCTGAAAGGGCTTGAGCAGTACTTC. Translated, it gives CASSLKGLEQYF.

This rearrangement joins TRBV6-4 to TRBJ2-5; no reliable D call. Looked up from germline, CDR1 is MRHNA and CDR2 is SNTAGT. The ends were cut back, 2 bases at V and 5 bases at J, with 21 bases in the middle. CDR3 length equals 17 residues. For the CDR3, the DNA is TGTGCCAGCAGTGACGAACACTTTTTCTGGGGTGGCGAGACCCAGTACTTC. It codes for CASSDEHFFWGGETQYF.

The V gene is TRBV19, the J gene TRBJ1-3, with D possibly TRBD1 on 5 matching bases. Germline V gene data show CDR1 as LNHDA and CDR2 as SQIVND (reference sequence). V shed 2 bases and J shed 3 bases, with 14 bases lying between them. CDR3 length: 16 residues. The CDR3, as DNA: TGTGCCAGTAGTATAACGGTACTGGGGGATGGAAACACCATATATTTT. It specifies CASSITVLGDGNTIYF.

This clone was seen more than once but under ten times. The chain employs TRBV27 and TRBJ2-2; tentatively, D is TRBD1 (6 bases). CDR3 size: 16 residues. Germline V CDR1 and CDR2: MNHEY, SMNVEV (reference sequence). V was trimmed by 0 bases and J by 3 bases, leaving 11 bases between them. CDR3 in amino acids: CASSLSPRGYTGELFF. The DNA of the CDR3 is TGTGCCAGCAGTTTATCGCCCAGGGGTTACACCGGGGAGCTGTTTTTT.

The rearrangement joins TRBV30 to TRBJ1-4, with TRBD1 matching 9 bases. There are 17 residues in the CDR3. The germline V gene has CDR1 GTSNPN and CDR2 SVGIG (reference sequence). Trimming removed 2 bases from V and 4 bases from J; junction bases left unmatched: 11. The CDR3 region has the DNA TGTGCCTGGAGTAGCGGTTCCCCGGGACAGGGTAATGAAAAACTGTTTTTT. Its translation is CAWSSGSPGQGNEKLFF.

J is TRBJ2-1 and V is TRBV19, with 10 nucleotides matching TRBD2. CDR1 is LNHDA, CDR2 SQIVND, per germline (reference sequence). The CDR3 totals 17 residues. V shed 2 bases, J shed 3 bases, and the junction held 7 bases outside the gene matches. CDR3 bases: TGTGCCAGTAGTATATCCCACGGACTAGCGGACTACAATGAGCAGTTCTTC. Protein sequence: CASSISHGLADYNEQFF.

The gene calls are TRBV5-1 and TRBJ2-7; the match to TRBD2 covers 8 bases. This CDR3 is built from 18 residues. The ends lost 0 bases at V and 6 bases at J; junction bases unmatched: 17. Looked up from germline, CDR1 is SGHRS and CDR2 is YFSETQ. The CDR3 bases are TGCGCCAGCAGCTTGGACCCGCAGGGGTCGGGAGGGGTGGGCGAGCAGTACTTC. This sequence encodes CASSLDPQGSGGVGEQYF.

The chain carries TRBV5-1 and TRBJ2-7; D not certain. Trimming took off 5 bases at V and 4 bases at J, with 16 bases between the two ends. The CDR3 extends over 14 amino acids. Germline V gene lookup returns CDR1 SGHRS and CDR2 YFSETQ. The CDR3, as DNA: TGCGCCAGCAGTAGAGTGGGGAACCAGTACGAGCAGTACTTC. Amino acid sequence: CASSRVGNQYEQYF.

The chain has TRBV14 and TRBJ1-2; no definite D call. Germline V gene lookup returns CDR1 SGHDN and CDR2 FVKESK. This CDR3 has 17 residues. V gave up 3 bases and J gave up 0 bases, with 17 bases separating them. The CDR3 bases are TGTGCCAGCAGCCAGACCTCGGACCCAAAGCCTAACTATGGCTACACCTTC. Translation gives CASSQTSDPKPNYGYTF.

This chain's CDR3 is CSSGGNEQFF. In DNA form, the CDR3 reads TGCAGCTCGGGAGGCAATGAGCAGTTCTTC. The genes are TRBV29-1 and TRBJ2-1; 7 bases fit TRBD2. This CDR3 has 10 amino acids. With V trimmed by 8 bases and J by 6 bases, 1 base remained unmatched. Germline V gene sequence: CDR1 SQVTM, CDR2 ANQGSEA.

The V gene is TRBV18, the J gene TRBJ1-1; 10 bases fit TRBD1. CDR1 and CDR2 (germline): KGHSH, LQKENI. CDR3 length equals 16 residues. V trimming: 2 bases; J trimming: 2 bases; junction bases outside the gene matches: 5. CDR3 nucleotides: TGTGCCAGCTCACCAGGGACAGGGGATTTTAACACTGAAGCTTTCTTT. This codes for CASSPGTGDFNTEAFF.

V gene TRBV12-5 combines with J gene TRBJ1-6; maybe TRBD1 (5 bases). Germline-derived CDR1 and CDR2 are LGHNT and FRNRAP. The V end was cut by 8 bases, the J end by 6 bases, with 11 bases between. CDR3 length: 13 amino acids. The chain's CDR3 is CASSRGPNSPLHF. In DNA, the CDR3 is TGTGCTAGTTCGAGGGGACCTAATTCACCCCTCCACTTT.

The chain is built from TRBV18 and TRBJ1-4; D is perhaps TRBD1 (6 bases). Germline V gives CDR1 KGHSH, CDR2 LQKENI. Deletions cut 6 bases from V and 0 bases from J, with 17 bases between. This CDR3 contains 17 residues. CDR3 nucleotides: TGTGCCAGCTCTCCCAGACAGGTTATTGCAACTAATGAAAAACTGTTTTTT. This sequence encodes CASSPRQVIATNEKLFF.

The CDR3 loop is CASSLGRINQPQHF. CDR3 nucleotides: TGTGCCAGCAGTTTGGGACGGATCAATCAGCCCCAGCATTTT. The genes are TRBV28 and TRBJ1-5; possibly TRBD1 for D (5 bases). The ends were cut back, 3 bases at V and 3 bases at J, with 9 bases in the middle. The CDR3 covers 14 residues. Germline CDR1 reads MDHEN; CDR2 reads SYDVKM.

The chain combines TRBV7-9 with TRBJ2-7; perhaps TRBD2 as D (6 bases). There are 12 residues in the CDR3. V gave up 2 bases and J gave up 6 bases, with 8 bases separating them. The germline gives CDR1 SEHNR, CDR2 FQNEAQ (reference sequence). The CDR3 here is CASSLTAGEQYF. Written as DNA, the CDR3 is TGTGCCAGCAGCTTAACAGCGGGCGAGCAGTACTTC.

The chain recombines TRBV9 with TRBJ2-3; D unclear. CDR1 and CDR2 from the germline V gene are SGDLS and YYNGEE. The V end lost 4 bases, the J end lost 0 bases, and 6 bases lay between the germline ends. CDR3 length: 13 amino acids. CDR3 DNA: TGTGCCAGCAGCCTACGGAGCACAGATACGCAGTATTTT. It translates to CASSLRSTDTQYF.

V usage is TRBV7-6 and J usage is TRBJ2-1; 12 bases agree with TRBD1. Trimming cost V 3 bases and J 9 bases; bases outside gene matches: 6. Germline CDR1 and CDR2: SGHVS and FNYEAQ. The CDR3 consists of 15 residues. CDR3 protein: CASSFPGQGAIEQFF. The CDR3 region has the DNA TGTGCCAGCAGCTTTCCGGGACAGGGGGCTATTGAGCAGTTCTTC. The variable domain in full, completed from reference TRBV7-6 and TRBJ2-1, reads GAGVSQSPRYKVTKRGQDVALRCDPISGHVSLYWYRQALGQGPEFLTYFNYEAQQDKSGLPNDRFSAERPEGSISTLTIQRTEQRDSAMYRCASSFPGQGAIEQFFGPGTRLTVL.

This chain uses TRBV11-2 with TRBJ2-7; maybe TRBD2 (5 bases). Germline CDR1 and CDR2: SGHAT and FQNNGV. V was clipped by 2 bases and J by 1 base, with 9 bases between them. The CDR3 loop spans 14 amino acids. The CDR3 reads CASSLLAQSYEQYF. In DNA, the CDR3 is TGTGCCAGCAGCTTATTAGCGCAGTCCTACGAGCAGTACTTC. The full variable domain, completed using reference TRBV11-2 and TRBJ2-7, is EAGVAQSPRYKIIEKRQSVAFWCNPISGHATLYWYQQILGQGPKLLIQFQNNGVVDDSQLPKDRFSAERLKGVDSTLKIQPAKLEDSAVYLCASSLLAQSYEQYFGPGTRLTVT.

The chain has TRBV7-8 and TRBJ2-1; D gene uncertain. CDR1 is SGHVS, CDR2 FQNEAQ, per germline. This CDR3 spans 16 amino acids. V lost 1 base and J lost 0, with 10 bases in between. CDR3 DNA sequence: TGTGCCAGCAGCTTAGACGGTCCTAGCTCCTACAATGAGCAGTTCTTC. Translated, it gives CASSLDGPSSYNEQFF.

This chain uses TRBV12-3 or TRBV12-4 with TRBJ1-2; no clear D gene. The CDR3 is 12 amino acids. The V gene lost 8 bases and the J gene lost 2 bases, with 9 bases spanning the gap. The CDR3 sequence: CASGGLNYGYTF. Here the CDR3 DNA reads TGTGCCAGCGGCGGACTAAACTATGGCTACACCTTC.

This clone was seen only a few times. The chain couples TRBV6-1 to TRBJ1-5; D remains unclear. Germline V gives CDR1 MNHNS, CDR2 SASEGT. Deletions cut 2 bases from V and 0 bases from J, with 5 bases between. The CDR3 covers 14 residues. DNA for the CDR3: TGTGCCAGCAGTGAATCTGGTAGCAATCAGCCCCAGCATTTT. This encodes CASSESGSNQPQHF.

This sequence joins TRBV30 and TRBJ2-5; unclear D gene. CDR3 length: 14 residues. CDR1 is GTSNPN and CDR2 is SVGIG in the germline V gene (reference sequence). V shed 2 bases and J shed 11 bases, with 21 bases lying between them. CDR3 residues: CAWSFDFSATLQYF. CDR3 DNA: TGTGCCTGGAGTTTTGACTTTTCCGCGACCCTTCAGTACTTC.

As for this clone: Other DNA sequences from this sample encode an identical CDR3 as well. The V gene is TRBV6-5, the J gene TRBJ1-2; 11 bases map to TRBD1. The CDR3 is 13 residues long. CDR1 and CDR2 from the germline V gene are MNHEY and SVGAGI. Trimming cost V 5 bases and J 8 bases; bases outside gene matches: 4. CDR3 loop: CASSPGQGAGYTF. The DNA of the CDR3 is TGTGCCAGCAGTCCCGGACAGGGGGCCGGCTACACCTTC.